The following is a T cell receptor beta chain sequence with its context. This sample is drawn from a study of T-cell reconstitution after alpha-beta-depleted transplantation in children. V was pared by 3 bases and J by 7 bases, with 6 bases of the junction left unmatched. CDR3 length: 15 amino acids. The authors prepared the TCRbeta library with unique molecular identifiers. TCRdb analysed the PCR reads with MiXCR anew, one entry per CDR3 protein. The sample comprises some 390,000 distinct CDR3 sequences, about 20% of which are singletons, and around 3.9% rests with the top ten. The sequencing used PBMCs from the stem cell graft donor, collected from the stem cell graft. This rearrangement joins TRBV12-3 or TRBV12-4 to TRBJ2-3; 11 nucleotides align to TRBD2. The clonotype originates from a human donor who donated a stem cell graft to a child with acute myeloid leukemia. DNA of the CDR3: TGTGCCAGCAGTTTGGGGGCTAGCGGGAGGCATACGCAGTATTTT. Protein product: CASSLGASGRHTQYF.